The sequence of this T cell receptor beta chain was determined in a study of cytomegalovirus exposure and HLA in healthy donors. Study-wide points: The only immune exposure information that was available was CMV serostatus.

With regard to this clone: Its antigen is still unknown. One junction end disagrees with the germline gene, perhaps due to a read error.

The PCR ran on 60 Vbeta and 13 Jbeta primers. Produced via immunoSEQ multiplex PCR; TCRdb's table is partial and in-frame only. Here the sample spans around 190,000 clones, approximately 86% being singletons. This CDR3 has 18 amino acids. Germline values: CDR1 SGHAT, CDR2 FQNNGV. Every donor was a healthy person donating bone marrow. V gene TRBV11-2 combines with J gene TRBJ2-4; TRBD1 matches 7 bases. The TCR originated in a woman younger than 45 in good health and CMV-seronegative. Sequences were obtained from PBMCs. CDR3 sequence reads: CASSTLQGTTLARNIQYF. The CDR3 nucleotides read TGTGCCAGCAGCACTTTACAGGGGACAACGTTAGCCAGAAACATTCAGTACTTC. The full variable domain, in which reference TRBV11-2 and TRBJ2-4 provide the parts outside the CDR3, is EAGVAQSPRYKIIEKRQSVAFWCNPISGHATLYWYQQILGQGPKLLIQFQNNGVVDDSQLPKDRFSAERLKGVDSTLKIQPAKLEDSAVYLCASSTLQGTTLARNIQYFGAGTRLSVL.